The next 27 T cell receptor beta chains were all read from a single sample in a study of blood T cell repertoires in COVID-19. Here immunoSEQ multiplex PCR was the method, and the copy in TCRdb shows in-frame clones only, minus some. The sample consists of 80,000 to 95,000 clones, 85% of them appearing once. Source material: peripheral blood. The origin of the receptors is a man aged 80 or over with acute or convalescent COVID-19.

V usage is TRBV4-1 and J usage is TRBJ1-6; TRBD1 matches at 9 bases. Trimming cost V 3 bases and J 0 bases; bases outside gene matches: 3. CDR1 is MGHRA and CDR2 is YSYEKL in the germline V gene. The CDR3 has 17 residues. This CDR3 is CASSQATGGSYNSPLHF. For the CDR3, the DNA is TGCGCCAGCAGCCAGGCGACAGGGGGCTCCTATAATTCACCCCTCCACTTT.

The chain recombines TRBV18 with TRBJ2-7, with D possibly TRBD2 on 5 matching bases. This CDR3 has 14 amino acids. In germline, CDR1 is KGHSH, CDR2 LQKENI. Trimming shortened V by 5 bases and J by 1 base, and 12 bases separated the two germline ends. CDR3 bases: TGTGCCAGCTCAACCGCGCGAGGGTCCTACGAGCAGTACTTC. This codes for CASSTARGSYEQYF.

The chain is built from TRBV24-1 and TRBJ2-3, with a tentative D call TRBD1 (6 bases). The CDR3 runs 14 residues. Trimming took off 1 base at V and 6 bases at J, with 10 bases between the two ends. Germline V CDR1 and CDR2: KGHDR, SFDVKD. The CDR3 coding sequence is TGTGCCACCAGTGATTTTTACAGGGAGGATACGCAGTATTTT. This gives the protein CATSDFYREDTQYF.

This chain uses TRBV6-5 with TRBJ2-3; 8 nucleotides agree with TRBD2. The CDR3 loop spans 15 amino acids. Trimming took 4 bases from V and 2 from J; bases not matched to a gene: 5. Germline CDR1 reads MNHEY; CDR2 reads SVGAGI. The CDR3 DNA follows: TGTGCCAGCAGTTCTCCGGGACTAGACACAGATACGCAGTATTTT. It is translated as CASSSPGLDTDTQYF.

The count of this clone is one. V gene TRBV5-1 combines with J gene TRBJ1-5, with 8 bases that match TRBD1. V was clipped by 0 bases and J by 3 bases; unmatched bases: 5. This CDR3 comprises 16 residues. Germline-derived CDR1 and CDR2 are SGHRS and YFSETQ. CDR3 protein: CASSLAGTGSNQPQHF. CDR3 coding DNA: TGCGCCAGCAGCTTGGCCGGGACAGGTTCCAATCAGCCCCAGCATTTT.

V is TRBV3-1 (or the pseudogene TRBV3-2) and J is TRBJ1-2, with a weak D call TRBD1 (6 bases). Germline values: CDR1 LGHDT, CDR2 YNNKEL (reference sequence). V was clipped by 0 bases and J by 4 bases, with 18 bases between them. The CDR3 has 17 residues. CDR3 DNA sequence: TGTGCCAGCAGCCAAGAGATACGGCCAGGGGAAAGCTATGGCTACACCTTC. It specifies CASSQEIRPGESYGYTF.

This clone was detected once. The gene calls are TRBV9 and TRBJ2-2, with TRBD2 matching over 7 bases. Per the germline V gene, CDR1 is SGDLS and CDR2 is YYNGEE. The CDR3 covers 16 residues. With 3 bases clipped from V and 7 bases from J, the junction kept 12 bases outside the gene matches. The CDR3 DNA reads TGTGCCAGCAGCGACCGGACGGGGGGAACCGGCGGGGAGCTGTTTTTT. It translates to CASSDRTGGTGGELFF.

This clone occurred a few times. The V call is TRBV6-1, the J call TRBJ2-3; D is undetermined. CDR3 length equals 13 residues. Trimming pared 2 bases from V and 6 bases from J, leaving 9 bases between. The V gene's germline CDR1 is MNHNS and CDR2 SASEGT. CDR3 sequence reads: CASSETVSDTQYF. In DNA form, the CDR3 reads TGTGCCAGCAGTGAAACAGTTTCGGATACGCAGTATTTT.

CDR3 DNA sequence: TGTGCCAGCAGCTTAGTAGGAGAGGGATCCTACGAGCAGTACTTC. Its protein is CASSLVGEGSYEQYF. The J gene is TRBJ2-7, the V gene TRBV7-8, with D maybe TRBD2 (5 bases). Trimming pared 1 base from V and 1 base from J, leaving 11 bases between. CDR3 size: 15 residues. In germline, CDR1 is SGHVS, CDR2 FQNEAQ. Full variable domain (missing parts from reference TRBV7-8 and TRBJ2-7): GAGVSQSPRYKVAKRGQDVALRCDPISGHVSLFWYQQALGQGPEFLTYFQNEAQLDKSGLPSDRFFAERPEGSVSTLKIQRTQQEDSAVYLCASSLVGEGSYEQYFGPGTRLTVT.

This sequence joins TRBV5-1 and TRBJ2-7, with 7 bases lining up with TRBD2. V lost 2 bases to trimming and J lost 0 bases; unmatched junction nucleotides: 5. The CDR3 loop spans 15 amino acids. Germline CDR1 SGHRS, CDR2 YFSETQ. CDR3 in DNA: TGCGCCAGCAGCTTTGGCGGGAGCCCCTCCTACGAGCAGTACTTC. Its translation: CASSFGGSPSYEQYF.

The chain carries TRBV6-1 and TRBJ2-4; D is unclear. Between the trimmed V and J ends, which lost 1 base and 6 bases, there was a span of 7 bases. Germline V lookup: CDR1 MNHNS, CDR2 SASEGT. The CDR3 consists of 13 residues. DNA of the CDR3: TGTGCCAGCAGTGAAGGGAGCGTAAACATTCAGTACTTC. It encodes CASSEGSVNIQYF.

This chain uses TRBV6-5 with TRBJ2-7; 9 nucleotides match TRBD2. The CDR3 loop spans 15 amino acids. CDR1 is MNHEY and CDR2 is SVGAGI in the germline V gene. V trimming: 6 bases; J trimming: 2 bases; junction bases outside the gene matches: 8. CDR3 amino acids: CASSAIAGATYEQYF. The CDR3 DNA reads TGTGCCAGCAGCGCAATAGCGGGAGCTACCTACGAGCAGTACTTC.

The chain recombines TRBV11-2 with TRBJ1-3, with 7 bases matching TRBD1. The CDR3 sequence is 15 residues long. The ends lost 5 bases at V and 4 bases at J; junction bases unmatched: 8. Per germline, CDR1 SGHAT and CDR2 FQNNGV. The CDR3 DNA sequence: TGTGCCAGCAGCCCTACAGGGGTGGACGGAAACACCATATATTTT. It is translated as CASSPTGVDGNTIYF.

The V gene is TRBV7-6, the J gene TRBJ2-7; D may be TRBD1 (5 bases). The CDR3 consists of 13 residues. V was cut by 2 bases and J by 5 bases, with 10 bases left in between. The germline gives CDR1 SGHVS, CDR2 FNYEAQ. CDR3 coding DNA: TGTGCCAGCAGCTTACCAGGGTCCCACGAGCAGTACTTC. This encodes CASSLPGSHEQYF.

This clone was counted only a few times. The chain joins TRBV3-1 (or the pseudogene TRBV3-2) to TRBJ2-5; possible D gene TRBD1, 6 bases. The CDR3 extends over 14 amino acids. CDR1 is LGHDT, CDR2 YNNKEL, per germline (reference sequence). The V end was cut by 2 bases, the J end by 4 bases, with 11 bases between. The CDR3 is CASSQYWTAETQYF. In DNA form, the CDR3 reads TGTGCCAGCAGCCAATATTGGACAGCAGAGACCCAGTACTTC.

The chain recombines TRBV28 with TRBJ1-5, with D maybe TRBD1 (5 bases). Deletions cut 10 bases from V and 0 bases from J, with 16 bases between. The germline V gene encodes CDR1 MDHEN and CDR2 SYDVKM. The CDR3 contains 15 residues. The DNA for the CDR3 is TGTGCCACTACGGGGGACGGGAATAGCAATCAGCCCCAGCATTTT. This codes for CATTGDGNSNQPQHF. The full variable domain, completed using reference TRBV28 and TRBJ1-5, is DVKVTQSSRYLVKRTGEKVFLECVQDMDHENMFWYRQDPGLGLRLIYFSYDVKMKEKGDIPEGYSVSREKKERFSLILESASTNQTSMYLCATTGDGNSNQPQHFGDGTRLSIL.

The DNA of the CDR3 is TGTGCCAGCAGTTATACAGGGACTTCACCCCTCCACTTT. Translation: CASSYTGTSPLHF. This sequence joins TRBV6-5 and TRBJ1-6; D is perhaps TRBD1 (6 bases). The length of the CDR3 is 13 residues. V lost 3 bases, J lost 9 bases, and 9 bases lay in between. The germline CDR1 and CDR2 sequences are MNHEY and SVGAGI.

This sequence joins TRBV10-3 and TRBJ2-3; 9 bases map to TRBD1. J gave up 0 bases and V 5 bases, and 6 bases lay outside the gene matches. Germline-derived CDR1 and CDR2 are ENHRY and SYGVKD. CDR3 length equals 16 residues. The CDR3 here is CAISPGTGISTDTQYF. The CDR3 DNA follows: TGTGCCATCAGTCCCGGGACAGGGATAAGCACAGATACGCAGTATTTT.

This clone was seen a handful of times. This chain links TRBV5-8 with TRBJ1-5; D unclear. The CDR3 is 15 amino acids. With 1 base removed from V and 1 base from J, the gap between germline ends came to 9 bases. CDR1 and CDR2 (germline): SGHTS, YDEGEE. CDR3 DNA: TGTGCCAGCAGCTTGACGGGTCGCAGCAATCAGCCCCAGCATTTT. As protein: CASSLTGRSNQPQHF.

The genes are TRBV7-6 and TRBJ2-7; D might be TRBD2 (5 bases). The germline gives CDR1 SGHVS, CDR2 FNYEAQ. Trimming took 0 bases from V and 6 from J, leaving 18 bases between them. This CDR3 has 16 amino acids. The CDR3 is CASSLAAGGTSTEQYF. Written as DNA, the CDR3 is TGTGCCAGCAGCTTAGCAGCCGGAGGAACCTCCACCGAGCAGTACTTC. Full variable domain (remainder filled in from reference TRBV7-6 and TRBJ2-7): GAGVSQSPRYKVTKRGQDVALRCDPISGHVSLYWYRQALGQGPEFLTYFNYEAQQDKSGLPNDRFSAERPEGSISTLTIQRTEQRDSAMYRCASSLAAGGTSTEQYFGPGTRLTVT.

Points on this clone: Other DNA sequences in this sample translate to the same CDR3. V gene TRBV27 combines with J gene TRBJ2-7; 9 nucleotides align to TRBD1. With 5 bases clipped from V and 1 base from J, the junction kept 3 bases outside the gene matches. The length of the CDR3 is 14 residues. Germline V gene sequence: CDR1 MNHEY, CDR2 SMNVEV (reference sequence). The CDR3 spells CASSPQGASYEQYF. The CDR3 bases are TGTGCCAGCAGTCCACAGGGGGCGTCCTACGAGCAGTACTTC.

Only one count was recorded for this clone. The rearrangement uses TRBV3-1 (or the pseudogene TRBV3-2) and TRBJ2-1; 7 nucleotides agree with TRBD1. CDR3 length equals 16 residues. V was pared by 0 bases and J by 3 bases, with 5 bases of the junction left unmatched. Germline CDR1 and CDR2: LGHDT and YNNKEL (reference sequence). The CDR3, as DNA: TGTGCCAGCAGCCAAGATGGGTCAGGGGGCTACAATGAGCAGTTCTTC. Amino acid sequence: CASSQDGSGGYNEQFF.

The rearrangement uses TRBV10-3 and TRBJ1-3; tentative D call: TRBD1 (5 bases). Trimming left V 0 bases short and J 4 bases short, with 10 bases between. The CDR3 runs 15 residues. Germline V gene data show CDR1 as ENHRY and CDR2 as SYGVKD. Here the CDR3 reads CAISESGATGNTIYF. In DNA form, the CDR3 reads TGTGCCATCAGTGAGTCTGGGGCAACGGGAAACACCATATATTTT.

This clone was picked up a small number of times. V gene TRBV6-1 combines with J gene TRBJ2-1, with 8 bases fitting TRBD2. With V trimmed by 3 bases and J by 5 bases, 15 bases remained unmatched. This CDR3 spans 18 amino acids. Per the germline V gene, CDR1 is MNHNS and CDR2 is SASEGT. The CDR3 is CASSDWFPGTRANNEQFF. The CDR3 DNA follows: TGTGCCAGCAGTGATTGGTTCCCCGGGACTAGAGCTAACAATGAGCAGTTCTTC.

This clone was observed a few times. V usage is TRBV30 and J usage is TRBJ1-2; possibly TRBD1 for D (6 bases). CDR3 length: 15 amino acids. Germline loops: CDR1 GTSNPN, CDR2 SVGIG (reference sequence). V was cut by 0 bases and J by 6 bases, with 17 bases left in between. The CDR3 DNA sequence: TGTGCCTGGAGTGTTCGATGGGGGCCAGAGGATGGCTACACCTTC. Amino acids: CAWSVRWGPEDGYTF.

The chain recombines TRBV12-5 with TRBJ1-5; TRBD1 is a possible D gene (6 bases). Germline values: CDR1 LGHNT, CDR2 FRNRAP. CDR3 size: 14 residues. Trimming pared 2 bases from V and 2 bases from J, leaving 7 bases between. The CDR3 nucleotides read TGTGCTAGTGGTTTGTCAGGGGGCAATCAGCCCCAGCATTTT. This translates into CASGLSGGNQPQHF. Variable domain in full (rest from reference TRBV12-5 and TRBJ1-5): DARVTQTPRHKVTEMGQEVTMRCQPILGHNTVFWYRQTMMQGLELLAYFRNRAPLDDSGMPKDRFSAEMPDATLATLKIQPSEPRDSAVYFCASGLSGGNQPQHFGDGTRLSIL.

The DNA of the CDR3 is TGTGCCAGCACCCCCCGACGAGGGAGCGGGGAGCTGTTTTTT. Amino acids: CASTPRRGSGELFF. The chain uses TRBV11-3 and TRBJ2-2, with a weak D call TRBD2 (5 bases). Deletions cut 7 bases from V and 7 bases from J, with 16 bases between. From germline, CDR1 is SGHNT and CDR2 YENEEA. This CDR3 is built from 14 residues.